The 22 T cell receptor beta chains listed next were all sequenced from one sample in a study of CXCR3-negative and CXCR3-positive naive CD8 T cells. UMI-labeled 5' RACE yielded the TRB cDNA libraries. One entry per CDR3 protein, without DNA, is what TCRdb gives after re-calling the 5' RACE reads. Reported are 100,000 to 150,000 distinct CDR3 sequences; the ten largest clones contain about 0.44%. Sequenced: naive CXCR3- CD8+ T cells from blood. Subset in this sample: CD45RO-CCR7+CD27+CD95- naive CD8+ T cells lacking CXCR3 (TNR3-). The receptors shown here come from a human donor in good health. Some clones in this sample may be carry-over from other donors' samples.

The gene calls are TRBV3-1 and TRBJ2-7; the TRBD1 assignment by TCRdb is unverifiable without DNA. The CDR3 is made up of 15 amino acids. Per germline, CDR1 LGHDT and CDR2 YNNKEL (reference sequence). The CDR3 sequence: CASSQDRDRPYEQYF.

J is TRBJ2-1 and V is TRBV4-1; without DNA, the TCRdb call of TRBD2 cannot be checked. The CDR3 runs 14 residues. Germline V gene lookup returns CDR1 MGHRA and CDR2 YSYEKL. The CDR3 loop reads CASSPLAGGNEQFF.

The rearrangement uses TRBV29-1 and TRBJ2-4. The length of the CDR3 is 12 residues. CDR1 and CDR2 from the germline V gene are SQVTM and ANQGSEA. The CDR3 is CSVKLDRNIQYF.

This chain connects TRBV12-3 or TRBV12-4 to TRBJ1-3; TCRdb calls TRBD1, which cannot be checked without DNA. The CDR3 loop spans 15 amino acids. The CDR3 is CASSPPGSSGNTIYF.

V and J are TRBV9 and TRBJ2-1; TCRdb lists TRBD2, though no DNA is available to test this call. The CDR3 has 17 residues. Germline CDR1 is SGDLS and CDR2 is YYNGEE. CDR3 region: CASSVGSGPVLFSEQFF.

The rearrangement links TRBV15 to TRBJ1-2. Germline values: CDR1 LNHNV, CDR2 YYDKDF (reference sequence). The CDR3 length is 18 residues. The CDR3 is CATSRDIVTTLRNYGYTF.

The chain carries TRBV20-1 and TRBJ1-5; TCRdb's D call of TRBD1 is untestable without DNA. The germline V gene encodes CDR1 DFQATT and CDR2 SNEGSKA (reference sequence). The length of the CDR3 is 15 residues. The CDR3 spells CSARDLTGPNQPQHF.

This chain's CDR3 is CASSPDPVSTGELFF. The chain links TRBV5-1 to TRBJ2-2; TCRdb calls TRBD1, which cannot be checked without DNA. The CDR3 contains 15 residues. Germline CDR1 reads SGHRS; CDR2 reads YFSETQ.

The CDR3: CSVEPGTGRGSYGYTF. The chain uses TRBV29-1 and TRBJ1-2; no DNA is available, so the TRBD1 call from TCRdb remains unchecked. Looked up from germline, CDR1 is SQVTM and CDR2 is ANQGSEA. The CDR3 runs to 16 residues.

This chain links TRBV29-1 with TRBJ2-2; the D call of TRBD2 rests on TCRdb alone, since no DNA is present to check it. CDR1 is SQVTM and CDR2 is ANQGSEA in the germline V gene. The CDR3 has 15 residues. This chain's CDR3 is CSVEGTSASTGELFF.

The chain employs TRBV30 and TRBJ2-1. The CDR3 runs 14 residues. CDR1 is GTSNPN, CDR2 SVGIG, per germline (reference sequence). The CDR3 reads CAWSVLALYNEQFF.

The chain is built from TRBV9 and TRBJ2-1; TCRdb's D gene call, TRBD2, goes unchecked for lack of DNA. Germline V gene data show CDR1 as SGDLS and CDR2 as YYNGEE. The CDR3 extends over 19 amino acids. CDR3 sequence: CASSVFPVYGVAGYNEQFF.

This rearrangement joins TRBV14 to TRBJ2-4. CDR3 length: 19 residues. Germline CDR1 is SGHDN and CDR2 is FVKESK. CDR3 loop: CASSQVLAATRVTKNIQYF.

The V call is TRBV28, the J call TRBJ2-1; the TCRdb call, TRBD2, lacks DNA for checking. This CDR3 comprises 13 residues. Germline values: CDR1 MDHEN, CDR2 SYDVKM. The CDR3 spells CASTAGPYNEQFF.

This chain links TRBV20-1 with TRBJ2-7; TCRdb names TRBD1, which stays unverified in the absence of DNA. The V gene's germline CDR1 is DFQATT and CDR2 SNEGSKA (reference sequence). This CDR3 is 15 amino acids long. CDR3 sequence: CSASRETGLTYEQYF.

The chain couples TRBV6-5 to TRBJ1-1. Germline values: CDR1 MNHEY, CDR2 SVGAGI. The CDR3 has 13 amino acids. The CDR3 loop reads CASSYAGNTEAFF.

The V and J genes are TRBV9 and TRBJ2-2; TCRdb returns TRBD2, unconfirmable since there is no DNA. The CDR3 consists of 17 residues. In germline, CDR1 is SGDLS, CDR2 YYNGEE. CDR3 in amino acids: CASSDPRLAPVTGELFF.

Here the CDR3 reads CASSLDRGPWEQYF. V and J are TRBV5-1 and TRBJ2-7; TCRdb reports TRBD1, a call that lacks DNA to check it against. Germline values: CDR1 SGHRS, CDR2 YFSETQ. The CDR3 sequence is 14 residues long.

V gene TRBV19 combines with J gene TRBJ2-1. Germline V lookup: CDR1 LNHDA, CDR2 SQIVND (reference sequence). The CDR3 is made up of 12 amino acids. CDR3 protein: CASIGDYNEQFF. The whole variable domain, filled in from reference TRBV19 and TRBJ2-1, reads DGGITQSPKYLFRKEGQNVTLSCEQNLNHDAMYWYRQDPGQGLRLIYYSQIVNDFQKGDIAEGYSVSREKKESFPLTVTSAQKNPTAFYLCASIGDYNEQFFGPGTRLTVL.

CDR3 sequence reads: CASSEGQADRGYYNEQFF. The rearrangement joins TRBV25-1 to TRBJ2-1; TCRdb reports TRBD1, a call that lacks DNA to check it against. Per germline, CDR1 MGHDK and CDR2 SYGVNS. This CDR3 has 18 residues.

This chain links TRBV7-9 with TRBJ2-3; the TCRdb D gene call, TRBD2, has no DNA to confirm it. CDR3 size: 18 residues. Germline V gene lookup returns CDR1 SEHNR and CDR2 FQNEAQ (reference sequence). CDR3 protein: CASSDLTSGRASTDTQYF.

The chain combines TRBV28 with TRBJ1-5; lacking DNA, the TRBD1 call made by TCRdb goes unchecked. The germline V gene has CDR1 MDHEN and CDR2 SYDVKM. CDR3 size: 16 residues. This CDR3 reads CASSRRTGEFNQPQHF.